Included here is one T cell receptor beta chain sequence, with context. Its antigen is unknown. Amplification of TCR beta CDR3 regions was performed using RNA transcripts as template. The HTBI set primed first-round TCR CDR3 RT-PCR. MiXCR was run by TCRdb on the multiplex PCR reads, yielding one entry per CDR3 protein. This table has fewer than 900,000 distinct CDR3 sequences, roughly a sixth appearing once. The CDR3 consists of 16 residues. Germline lookup yields CDR1 SGDLS and CDR2 YYNGEE. Trimming cost V 0 bases and J 2 bases; bases outside gene matches: 2. The sample is drawn from a study of T cells in Graves' hyperthyroidism and ophthalmopathy. Across the whole study: Initial diagnosis, before any treatment, was when peripheral blood was collected.

Overall study findings and caveats: Ophthalmopathy and stable hyperthyroidism were separated by a 13 V-J model. Before onset, ophthalmopathy was predicted by the model a median about six months earlier.

V is TRBV9 and J is TRBJ1-6; 7 nucleotides match TRBD1. What was sequenced was blood. This receptor was taken from a woman aged 45-60 years with Graves' hyperthyroidism that later progressed to Graves' ophthalmopathy. The CDR3 bases are TGTGCCAGCAGCGTAGAGGGGACAGCCTATAATTCACCCCTCCACTTT. Its protein product is CASSVEGTAYNSPLHF.